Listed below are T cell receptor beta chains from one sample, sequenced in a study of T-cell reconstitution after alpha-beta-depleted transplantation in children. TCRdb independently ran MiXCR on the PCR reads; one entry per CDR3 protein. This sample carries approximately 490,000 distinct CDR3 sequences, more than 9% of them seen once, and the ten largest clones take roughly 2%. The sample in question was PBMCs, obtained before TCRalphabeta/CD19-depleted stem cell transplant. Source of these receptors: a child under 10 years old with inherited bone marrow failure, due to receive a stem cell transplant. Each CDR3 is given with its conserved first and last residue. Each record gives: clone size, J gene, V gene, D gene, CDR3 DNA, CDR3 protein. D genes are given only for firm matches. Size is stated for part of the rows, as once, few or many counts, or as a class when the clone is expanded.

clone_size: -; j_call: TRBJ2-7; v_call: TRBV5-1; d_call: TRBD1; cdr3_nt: TGCGCCAGTAAGAAGGACAGGGACCATCCCTACGGGCAGTACTTC; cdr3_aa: CASKKDRDHPYGQYF
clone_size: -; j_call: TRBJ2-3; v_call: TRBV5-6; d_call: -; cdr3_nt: TGTGCCAGCAGGGCGGGGCTCACAGATACGCAGTATTTT; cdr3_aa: CASRAGLTDTQYF
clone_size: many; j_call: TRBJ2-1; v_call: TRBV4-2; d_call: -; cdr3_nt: TGTGCCAGCAGCCAGCGGGGAAGGGACAATGAGCAGTTCTTC; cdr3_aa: CASSQRGRDNEQFF
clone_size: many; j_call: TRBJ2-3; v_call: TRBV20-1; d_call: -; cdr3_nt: TGCAGTGCTTTGACTAGGATTGGCCCAGATACGCAGTATTTT; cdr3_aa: CSALTRIGPDTQYF
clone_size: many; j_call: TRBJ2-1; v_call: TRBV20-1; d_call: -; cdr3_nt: TGCAGTGCTATCCGGGAGAACATCAATGAGCAGTTCTTC; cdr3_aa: CSAIRENINEQFF
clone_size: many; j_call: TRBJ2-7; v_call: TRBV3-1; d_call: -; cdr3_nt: TGTGCCAGCAGCCCCCGGACTCGCTACGAGCAGTACTTC; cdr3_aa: CASSPRTRYEQYF
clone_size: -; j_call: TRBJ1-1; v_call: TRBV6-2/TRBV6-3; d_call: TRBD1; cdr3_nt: TGTGCCAGCAGTTACAGGGGGCCGCTTACTGAAGCTTTCTTT; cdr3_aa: CASSYRGPLTEAFF
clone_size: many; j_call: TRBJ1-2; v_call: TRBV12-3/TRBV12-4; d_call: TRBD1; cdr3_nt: TGTGCCAGCAGTTTGGGACAGCCCTATGGCTACACCTTC; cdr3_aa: CASSLGQPYGYTF
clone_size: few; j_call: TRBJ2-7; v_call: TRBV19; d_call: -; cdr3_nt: TGTGCCAGTAGTATGTCAACTAGATCCGAGCAGTACTTC; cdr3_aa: CASSMSTRSEQYF
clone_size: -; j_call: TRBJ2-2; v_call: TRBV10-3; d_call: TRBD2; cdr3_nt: TGTGCCATCAGGTCGACCGGGACTAGCGGGGGAGATAACACCGGGGAGCTGTTTTTT; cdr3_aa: CAIRSTGTSGGDNTGELFF
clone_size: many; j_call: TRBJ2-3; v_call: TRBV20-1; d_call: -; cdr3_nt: TGCAGTGCCTTGGACGGAATACATACGCAGTATTTT; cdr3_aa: CSALDGIHTQYF
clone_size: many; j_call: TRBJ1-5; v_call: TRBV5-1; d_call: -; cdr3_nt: TGCGCCAGCAGCTTCGGTCTAAATCAGCCCCAGCATTTT; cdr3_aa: CASSFGLNQPQHF
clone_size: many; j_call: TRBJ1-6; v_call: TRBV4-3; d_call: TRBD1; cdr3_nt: TGCGCCAGCAGCCAAGAGGCGAGATTAACAGGGGGCAGTTCACCCCTCCACTTT; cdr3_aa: CASSQEARLTGGSSPLHF
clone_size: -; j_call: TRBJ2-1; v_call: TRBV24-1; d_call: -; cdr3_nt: TGTGCCACCAGTGCGGCAGGATACAATGAGCAGTTCTTC; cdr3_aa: CATSAAGYNEQFF
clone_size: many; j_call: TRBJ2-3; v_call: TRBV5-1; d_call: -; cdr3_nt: TGCGCCAGCAGTCGACTTTTAACTAGCACAGATACGCAGTATTTT; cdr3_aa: CASSRLLTSTDTQYF
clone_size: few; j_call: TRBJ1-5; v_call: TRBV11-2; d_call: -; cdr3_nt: TGTGCCAGCAGCTTAGATAGACAGCTGAATCAGCCCCAGCATTTT; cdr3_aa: CASSLDRQLNQPQHF
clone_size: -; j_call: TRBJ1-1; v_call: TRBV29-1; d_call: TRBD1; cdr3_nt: TGCAGCGTTTCTACAGGGGGCGCCGTCCTAGTGCCTGAAGCTTTCTTT; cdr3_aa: CSVSTGGAVLVPEAFF
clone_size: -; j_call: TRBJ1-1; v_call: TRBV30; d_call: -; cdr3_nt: TGTGCCACCACTCTTTGGGGGACTGAAGCTTTCTTT; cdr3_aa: CATTLWGTEAFF
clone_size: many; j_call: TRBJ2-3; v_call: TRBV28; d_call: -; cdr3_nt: TGTGCCAGCAGTACGGGGGGACAGACAGATACGCAGTATTTT; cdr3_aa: CASSTGGQTDTQYF
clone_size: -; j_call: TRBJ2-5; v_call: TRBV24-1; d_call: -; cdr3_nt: TGTGCCACCAGTGATTTCCCCATGTCAGAGACCCAGTACTTC; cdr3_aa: CATSDFPMSETQYF
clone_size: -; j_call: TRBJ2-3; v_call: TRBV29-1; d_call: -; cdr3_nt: TGCAGCGTTGTCGCCCCCCCAGGGCCTCGCACAGATACGCAGTATTTT; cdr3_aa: CSVVAPPGPRTDTQYF
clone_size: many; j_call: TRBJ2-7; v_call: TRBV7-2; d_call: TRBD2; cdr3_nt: TGTGCCAGCAGCTTAGCAGCGGGAGCCTTCTACGAGCAGTACTTC; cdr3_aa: CASSLAAGAFYEQYF
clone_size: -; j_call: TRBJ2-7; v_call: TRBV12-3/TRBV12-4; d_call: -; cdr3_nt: TGTGCCAGCAGTCGGGACAACTACGAGCAGTACTTC; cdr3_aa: CASSRDNYEQYF
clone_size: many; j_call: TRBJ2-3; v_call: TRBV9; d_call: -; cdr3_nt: TGTGCCAGCAAGAAGCGGGACAACACAGATACGCAGTATTTT; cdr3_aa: CASKKRDNTDTQYF
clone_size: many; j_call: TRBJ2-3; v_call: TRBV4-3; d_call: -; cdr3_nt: TGCGCCAGCAGCCAGGGACGTGCGGATACGCAGTATTTT; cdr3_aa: CASSQGRADTQYF
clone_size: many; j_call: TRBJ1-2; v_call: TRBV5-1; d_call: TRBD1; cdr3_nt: TGCGCCAGCAGCTTGGAACAGGGGGCGGGAGGCTACACCTTC; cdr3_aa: CASSLEQGAGGYTF
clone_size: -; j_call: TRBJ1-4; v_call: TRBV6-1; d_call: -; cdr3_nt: TGTGCCAGCAGCCGAGATCAGGGCCGGTCCTACGAAAAACTGTTTTTT; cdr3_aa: CASSRDQGRSYEKLFF
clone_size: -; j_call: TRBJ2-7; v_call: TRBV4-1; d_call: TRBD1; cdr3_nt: TGCGCCAGCAGCCAAGACAGGGGGCTATTCTACGAGCAGTACTTC; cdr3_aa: CASSQDRGLFYEQYF
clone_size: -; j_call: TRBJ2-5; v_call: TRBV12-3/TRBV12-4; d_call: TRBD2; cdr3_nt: TGTGCCAGCAGTTCAACCTATGGACTAGCGCAGGGACATCAAGAGACCCAGTACTTC; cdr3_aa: CASSSTYGLAQGHQETQYF
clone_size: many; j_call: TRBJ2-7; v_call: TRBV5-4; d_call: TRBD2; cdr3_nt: TGTGCCAGCAGCCTGGGACTAGCGGGTAGCTCCTACGAGCAGTACTTC; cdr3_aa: CASSLGLAGSSYEQYF
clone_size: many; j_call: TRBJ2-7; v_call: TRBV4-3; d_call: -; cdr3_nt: TGCGCCAGCAGCCAAGAACGGGGCAGTCCATACGAGCAGTACTTC; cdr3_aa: CASSQERGSPYEQYF
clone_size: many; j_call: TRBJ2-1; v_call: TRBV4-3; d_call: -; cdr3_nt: TGTGCCAGCAGCCAAAACTACAATGAGCAGTTCTTC; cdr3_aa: CASSQNYNEQFF
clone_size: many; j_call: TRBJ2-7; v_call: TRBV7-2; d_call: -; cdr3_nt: TGTGCCAGCAGTCGTCACAGCCCCATCCCGACTTACGAGCAGTACTTC; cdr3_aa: CASSRHSPIPTYEQYF
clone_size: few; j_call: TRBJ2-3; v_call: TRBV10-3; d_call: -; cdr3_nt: TGTGCCACGGACCTCCTTCCAGGGGCGGCCAAGGATACGCAGTATTTT; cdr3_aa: CATDLLPGAAKDTQYF
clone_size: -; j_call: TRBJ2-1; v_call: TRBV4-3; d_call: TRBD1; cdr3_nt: TGCGCCAGCAGCCACGTTCAGGGGGTTAGGGAGCAGTTCTTC; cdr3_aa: CASSHVQGVREQFF
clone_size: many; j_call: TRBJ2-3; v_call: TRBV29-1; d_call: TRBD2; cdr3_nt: TGCAGCGTTGAGTCTAGCGGGAGGACAGATACGCAGTATTTT; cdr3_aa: CSVESSGRTDTQYF
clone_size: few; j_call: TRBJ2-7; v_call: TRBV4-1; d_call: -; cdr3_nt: TGCGCCAGCAGCCAAGGGCCTGAGCAGTACTTC; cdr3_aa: CASSQGPEQYF
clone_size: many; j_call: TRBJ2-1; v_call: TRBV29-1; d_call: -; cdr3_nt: TGCAGCGTTGAGGGGACAATGGACAATGAGCAGTTCTTC; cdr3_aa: CSVEGTMDNEQFF
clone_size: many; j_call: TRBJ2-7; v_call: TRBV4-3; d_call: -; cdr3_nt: TGCGCCAGCAGCCAAGATCGATCAGCGGAGAGCTCCTACGAGCAGTACTTC; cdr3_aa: CASSQDRSAESSYEQYF
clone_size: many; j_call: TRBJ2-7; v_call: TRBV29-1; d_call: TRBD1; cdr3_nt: TGCAGCGTTGCCCCCGGGACAGTCTACGAGCAGTACTTC; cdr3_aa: CSVAPGTVYEQYF
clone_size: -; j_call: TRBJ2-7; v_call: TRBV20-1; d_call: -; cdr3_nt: TGCAGTGCTGGGGTAATCTACGAGCAGTACTTC; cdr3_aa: CSAGVIYEQYF
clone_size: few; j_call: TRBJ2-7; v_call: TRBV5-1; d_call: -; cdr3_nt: TGCGCCAGCAGCTCCCACTCCTACGAGCAGTACTTC; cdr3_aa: CASSSHSYEQYF
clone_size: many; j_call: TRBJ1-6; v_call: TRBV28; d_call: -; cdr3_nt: TGTGCCAGCAGTACGTGGGGGAGCTCCTATAATTCACCCCTCCACTTT; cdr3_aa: CASSTWGSSYNSPLHF
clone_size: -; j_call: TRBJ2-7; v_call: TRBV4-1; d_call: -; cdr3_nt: TGCGCCAGCAGCCAAGAATCCGTCTCCTACGAGCAGTACTTC; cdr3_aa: CASSQESVSYEQYF
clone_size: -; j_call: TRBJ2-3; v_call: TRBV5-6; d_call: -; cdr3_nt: TGTGCCAGCAGCTTGGGGGGCTCGGTCACAGATACGCAGTATTTT; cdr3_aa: CASSLGGSVTDTQYF
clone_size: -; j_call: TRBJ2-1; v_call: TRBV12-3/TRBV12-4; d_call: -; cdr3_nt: TGTGCCAGCAGTTTATATCGGTCCTTGAGTGAGCAGTTCTTC; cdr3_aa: CASSLYRSLSEQFF
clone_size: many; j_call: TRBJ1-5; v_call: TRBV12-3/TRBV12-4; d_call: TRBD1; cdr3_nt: TGTGCCAGCAGTTCCGGGACAGGGTTGAGTCAGCCCCAGCATTTT; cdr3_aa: CASSSGTGLSQPQHF
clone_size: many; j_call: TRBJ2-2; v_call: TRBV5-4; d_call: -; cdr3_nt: TGTGCCAGCAGCCCCCGTCGCGGTTCCAACACCGGGGAGCTGTTTTTT; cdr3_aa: CASSPRRGSNTGELFF
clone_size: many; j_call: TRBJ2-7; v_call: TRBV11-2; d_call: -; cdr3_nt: TGTGCCAGCAGCTTAGAGCGGGGCACTTACGAGCAGTACTTC; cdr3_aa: CASSLERGTYEQYF
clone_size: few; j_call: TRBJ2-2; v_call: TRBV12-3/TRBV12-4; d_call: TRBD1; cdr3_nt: TGTGCCAGCAGTTCCCGTCTCCGGGACAGGGGGAAGGCCGGGGAGCTGTTTTTT; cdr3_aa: CASSSRLRDRGKAGELFF
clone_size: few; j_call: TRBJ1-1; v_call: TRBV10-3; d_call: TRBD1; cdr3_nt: TGTGCCATCACCGAGACAGGGAACATGAACACTGAAGCTTTCTTT; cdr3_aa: CAITETGNMNTEAFF
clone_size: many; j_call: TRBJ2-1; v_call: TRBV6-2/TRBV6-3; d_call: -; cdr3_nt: TGTGCCAGCAAAACCGACACTAATGAGCAGTTCTTC; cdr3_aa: CASKTDTNEQFF
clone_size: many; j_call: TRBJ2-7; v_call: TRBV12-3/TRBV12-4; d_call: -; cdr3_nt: TGTGCCAGCAGTTTAGGAATCCCCTACGAGCAGTACTTC; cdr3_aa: CASSLGIPYEQYF